The next 2 T cell receptor beta chains were all read from a single sample in a study of blood T cell repertoires in COVID-19. The method was immunoSEQ multiplex PCR; TCRdb's version includes in-frame clones alone and lacks a portion of them. The table has some 240,000 clones, 65% to 90% seen once. Sample: peripheral blood. Receptors originate from a woman between 65 and 79 years old with COVID-19, enrolled during active disease.

The chain recombines TRBV3-1 (or the pseudogene TRBV3-2) with TRBJ2-1, with 11 bases that match TRBD2. The CDR3 has 15 residues. The junction had 4 bases not matched to a gene; V was cut back by 4 bases and J by 5 bases. In germline, CDR1 is LGHDT, CDR2 YNNKEL (reference sequence). The CDR3 sequence is CASSPGTSGNNEQFF. The DNA of the CDR3 is TGTGCCAGCAGCCCCGGGACTAGCGGAAACAATGAGCAGTTCTTC.

V gene TRBV5-1 combines with J gene TRBJ2-7; 9 bases map to TRBD1. The CDR3 is made up of 14 amino acids. The V gene's germline CDR1 is SGHRS and CDR2 YFSETQ. Germline trimming cut 5 bases from V and 2 bases from J; bases unmatched to any gene: 5. The CDR3 DNA is TGCGCCAGCAGTATGACAGGGGGAACCTACGAGCAGTACTTC. Amino acids: CASSMTGGTYEQYF.